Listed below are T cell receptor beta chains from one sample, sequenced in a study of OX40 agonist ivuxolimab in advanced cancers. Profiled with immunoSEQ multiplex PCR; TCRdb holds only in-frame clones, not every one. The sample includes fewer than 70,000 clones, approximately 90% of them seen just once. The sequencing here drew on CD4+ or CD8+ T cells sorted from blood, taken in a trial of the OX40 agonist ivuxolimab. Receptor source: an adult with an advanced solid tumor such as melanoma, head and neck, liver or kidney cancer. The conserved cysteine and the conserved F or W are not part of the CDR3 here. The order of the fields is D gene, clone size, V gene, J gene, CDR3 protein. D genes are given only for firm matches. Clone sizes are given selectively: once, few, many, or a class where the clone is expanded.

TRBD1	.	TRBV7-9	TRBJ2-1	ASSLAGQGRVEQF
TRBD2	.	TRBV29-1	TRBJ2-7	SVETTSGRGEGLSYEQY
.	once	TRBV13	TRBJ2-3	ASSLGEGLVDTQY
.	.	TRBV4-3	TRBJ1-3	ASSQDRHSSGNTIY
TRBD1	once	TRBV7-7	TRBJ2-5	ASSPFDRGKETQY
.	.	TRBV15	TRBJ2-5	ATSRGGKETQY
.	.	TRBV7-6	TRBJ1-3	ASSLQYPEEGAGNTIY
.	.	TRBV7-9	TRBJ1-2	ASSLGLGYT
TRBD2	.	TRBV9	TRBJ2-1	ASSREGKKYNEQF
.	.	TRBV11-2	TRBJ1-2	ASSPYIVSNYGYT
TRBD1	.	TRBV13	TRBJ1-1	ASSSSGTGGTEAF
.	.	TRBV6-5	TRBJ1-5	ASGWGGQPQH
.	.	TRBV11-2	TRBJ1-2	ASSLVYGRWGYGYT
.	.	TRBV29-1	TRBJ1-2	SVPSQDGNYGYT
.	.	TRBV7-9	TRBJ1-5	ASRNGGNQPQH
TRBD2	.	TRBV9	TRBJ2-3	ASSFRLAGGPDTQY
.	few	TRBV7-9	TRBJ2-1	ASSLSLAVGEQF
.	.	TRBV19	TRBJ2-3	ASSMSDSASTDTQY
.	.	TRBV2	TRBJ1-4	ASSIGGGGEKLF
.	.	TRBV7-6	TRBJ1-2	ASSLGEVYGYT
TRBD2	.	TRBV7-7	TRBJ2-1	ASSLEPGLANLNEQF
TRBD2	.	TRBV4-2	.	ASSQTSGDEQY
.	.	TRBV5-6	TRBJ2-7	ASSSGVGYAYEQY
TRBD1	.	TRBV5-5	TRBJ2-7	ASSLPGTDSLY
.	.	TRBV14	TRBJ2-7	ASSLTSPHEQY
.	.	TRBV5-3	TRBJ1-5	ARSYGDSNQPQH
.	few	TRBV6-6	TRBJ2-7	ASSYPSDRYEQY